The 32 T cell receptor beta chains below come from one sample, sequenced in a study of a mutant IDH1 vaccine in newly diagnosed glioma (dated by TCRdb to the early 2020s). Antigens for these TCRs are unknown. The intended sense of this specimen's time point label: week 5, during vaccination. Every vaccine dose consisted of 300 ug of a 20-mer mutant IDH1 peptide in Montanide, administered subcutaneously together with topical imiquimod. Libraries came from the immunoSEQ multiplex PCR assay. This immuneACCESS table, as held by TCRdb, lists in-frame sequences with V and J called but not all clones. Of the missing ones, under half trace to an unresolved V gene in checked studies; the others have no known cause. The sample data list fewer than 35,000 clones, and about 56% of these were observed just once. The top ten hold about 11% of the sample. This sample comprised PBMCs, obtained from a glioma patient whose treatment included an IDH1 peptide vaccine. The receptors derive from a woman between 18 and 29 years old with glioma.

This clone was detected only a few times. The CDR3 sequence: CASSGQGISGYTF. Written as DNA, the CDR3 is TGTGCCAGCAGCGGCCAGGGGATCTCTGGCTACACCTTC. The rearrangement joins TRBV7-2 to TRBJ1-2; possibly TRBD1 for D (6 bases). The CDR3 extends over 13 amino acids. Germline V gives CDR1 SGHTA, CDR2 FQGNSA. V was pared by 5 bases and J by 7 bases, with 14 bases between. Full variable domain (missing parts from reference TRBV7-2 and TRBJ1-2): GAGVSQSPSNKVTEKGKDVELRCDPISGHTALYWYRQSLGQGLEFLIYFQGNSAPDKSGLPSDRFSAERTGGSVSTLTIQRTQQEDSAVYLCASSGQGISGYTFGSGTRLTVV.

This clone has just one count. The rearrangement joins TRBV29-1 to TRBJ1-1, with D perhaps matching TRBD1 (5 bases). Germline V lookup: CDR1 SQVTM, CDR2 ANQGSEA. There are 14 residues in the CDR3. V was trimmed by 4 bases and J by 4 bases, leaving 16 bases between them. CDR3 in amino acids: CSVGGLDGRTEAFF. The CDR3 nucleotides read TGCAGCGTTGGGGGGTTAGACGGGCGCACTGAAGCTTTCTTT.

The chain uses TRBV5-1 and TRBJ2-1; the D gene is possibly TRBD1 (6 bases). The V end lost 0 bases, the J end lost 4 bases, and 11 bases lay between the germline ends. Germline CDR1 and CDR2: SGHRS and YFSETQ. This CDR3 comprises 15 residues. The CDR3 coding sequence is TGCGCCAGCAGCTTGGGACAGGAACTATACAATGAGCAGTTCTTC. Amino acids: CASSLGQELYNEQFF.

J is TRBJ2-2 and V is TRBV5-6, with D possibly matching TRBD2 (5 bases). This CDR3 has 16 amino acids. Deletions cut 1 base from V and 8 bases from J, with 18 bases between. Germline assignment: CDR1 SGHDT and CDR2 YYEEEE. The CDR3 DNA sequence: TGTGCCAGCAGCTTGCAAAGAGGGCTGCGTGTGGGGGAGCTGTTTTTT. This encodes CASSLQRGLRVGELFF.

This clone has a single count. The chain employs TRBV7-6 and TRBJ2-1; D possibly uses TRBD1 or TRBD2 (6 bases each). This CDR3 is built from 15 residues. Between the trimmed V and J ends, which lost 5 bases and 4 bases, there was a span of 15 bases. The V gene's germline CDR1 is SGHVS and CDR2 FNYEAQ. The CDR3 nucleotides read TGTGCCAGCAGCCTCACAGGGACTCAATACAATGAGCAGTTCTTC. It translates to CASSLTGTQYNEQFF.

V is TRBV30 and J is TRBJ2-7; weak D call: TRBD2 (5 bases). The germline gives CDR1 GTSNPN, CDR2 SVGIG (reference sequence). The CDR3 is made up of 13 amino acids. V lost 2 bases and J lost 4, with 12 bases in between. The CDR3 coding sequence is TGTGCCTGGAGTTATGGAGGAGTTTACGAGCAGTACTTC. Encoded protein: CAWSYGGVYEQYF.

This clone has just a few counts. The chain couples TRBV2 to TRBJ2-6; no reliable D call. This CDR3 spans 15 amino acids. Germline assignment: CDR1 SNHLY and CDR2 FYNNEI. V lost 7 bases and J 0 bases, leaving 10 bases between the germline ends. The CDR3 DNA reads TGTGCCAGCATGCGGATGGCCTCTGGGGCCAACGTCCTGACTTTC. The encoded protein is CASMRMASGANVLTF.

V gene TRBV5-6 combines with J gene TRBJ2-2; possibly TRBD2 for D (5 bases). Trimming shortened V by 3 bases and J by 4 bases, and 16 bases separated the two germline ends. The germline V gene has CDR1 SGHDT and CDR2 YYEEEE. The CDR3 is 16 residues long. The CDR3 DNA reads TGTGCCAGCAGCTCTGATCGGGGTTGGACCACCGGGGAGCTGTTTTTT. It codes for CASSSDRGWTTGELFF.

This clone turned up a few times. J is TRBJ2-7 and V is TRBV12-5; 10 bases agree with TRBD1. Germline V gene lookup returns CDR1 LGHNT and CDR2 FRNRAP. The CDR3 runs to 17 residues. The J segment lost 7 bases and the V segment lost 5 bases, leaving 17 bases of the junction unmatched. CDR3 protein: CASGPKRSGTGDEEQYF. The CDR3 nucleotides are TGTGCTAGTGGTCCCAAAAGATCCGGGACAGGGGACGAGGAGCAGTACTTC.

This clone has a handful of counts. This rearrangement joins TRBV6-5 to TRBJ1-1; no clear D. The CDR3 consists of 12 residues. Trimming took off 5 bases at V and 3 bases at J, with 7 bases between the two ends. Germline V gene data show CDR1 as MNHEY and CDR2 as SVGAGI. The CDR3 nucleotides are TGTGCCAGCAGTGAGAGATACACTGAAGCTTTCTTT. This gives the protein CASSERYTEAFF.

The V call is TRBV18, the J call TRBJ2-1, with D uncertain. Trimming took 4 bases from V and 5 from J, leaving 15 bases between them. This CDR3 has 15 amino acids. CDR1 and CDR2 from the germline V gene are KGHSH and LQKENI. DNA of the CDR3: TGTGCCAGCTCACACCGGGCAGTCGGCGACAATGAGCAGTTCTTC. Translating gives CASSHRAVGDNEQFF.

The CDR3 loop is CASSSLGLSGETQYF. Here the CDR3 DNA reads TGTGCCAGCAGCTCGTTGGGACTGTCGGGAGAGACCCAGTACTTC. The gene calls are TRBV7-2 and TRBJ2-5, with TRBD2 as a possible D gene (6 bases). This CDR3 has 15 residues. V was shortened by 4 bases and J by 4 bases, with 16 bases between the two germline ends. CDR1 is SGHTA and CDR2 is FQGNSA in the germline V gene.

This chain joins TRBV5-6 and TRBJ1-6, with D uncertain. V lost 1 base and J lost 7, with 12 bases in between. The CDR3 loop spans 15 amino acids. Germline CDR1 is SGHDT and CDR2 is YYEEEE. The CDR3 loop reads CASSLFGIGNSPLHF. As DNA, the CDR3 is TGTGCCAGCAGCTTGTTCGGGATTGGGAATTCACCCCTCCACTTT.

The CDR3 here is CASSWRGYGYTF. CDR3 sequence (DNA): TGTGCCAGCAGTTGGCGAGGCTATGGCTACACCTTC. The genes are TRBV6-5 and TRBJ1-2; D remains ambiguous. Germline CDR1 is MNHEY and CDR2 is SVGAGI. This CDR3 has 12 residues. V dropped 4 bases and J dropped 4 bases, with 7 bases sitting between them.

V is TRBV7-2 and J is TRBJ2-1; D gene unclear. The CDR3 consists of 13 residues. The V end lost 1 base, the J end lost 15 bases, and 16 bases lay between the germline ends. Germline assignment: CDR1 SGHTA and CDR2 FQGNSA. CDR3 bases: TGTGCCAGCAGCTTAGGACAAGAGTTACCCTGGTTCTTC. It specifies CASSLGQELPWFF.

V is TRBV14 and J is TRBJ2-5; D is unresolved. The V end lost 3 bases, the J end lost 3 bases, and 17 bases lay between the germline ends. CDR1 and CDR2 from the germline V gene are SGHDN and FVKESK. The CDR3 covers 16 residues. The CDR3 loop is CASSQGSAVMEETQYF. CDR3 nucleotides: TGTGCCAGCAGCCAGGGCTCCGCGGTCATGGAAGAGACCCAGTACTTC.

This clone has only a few counts. V is TRBV19 and J is TRBJ1-5; TRBD1 is a possible D gene (6 bases). The CDR3 is 16 amino acids. From germline, CDR1 is LNHDA and CDR2 SQIVND (reference sequence). V was trimmed by 6 bases and J by 11 bases, leaving 26 bases between them. The CDR3 protein is CASRGRDTESNRAQHF. The CDR3 region has the DNA TGTGCCAGTAGGGGAAGGGACACCGAATCAAATAGGGCCCAGCATTTT.

The chain couples TRBV7-9 to TRBJ2-7; 9 nucleotides align to TRBD1. This CDR3 spans 16 amino acids. V lost 3 bases, J lost 5 bases, and 11 bases stayed unmatched. Germline V gene data show CDR1 as SEHNR and CDR2 as FQNEAQ (reference sequence). The chain's CDR3 is CASSFPDRGFSHEQYF. The CDR3 DNA sequence: TGTGCCAGCAGCTTCCCGGACAGGGGCTTTAGCCACGAGCAGTACTTC.

The V and J genes are TRBV28 and TRBJ1-2; tentatively, D is TRBD1 (6 bases). CDR3 length equals 14 residues. V shed 6 bases and J shed 4 bases, with 15 bases lying between them. Looked up from germline, CDR1 is MDHEN and CDR2 is SYDVKM. The CDR3 spells CASSLQGRSYGYTF. CDR3 DNA sequence: TGTGCCAGCAGCCTACAGGGTCGGTCCTATGGCTACACCTTC.

V is TRBV4-3 and J is TRBJ1-2; D might be TRBD1 (5 bases). The CDR3 has 15 residues. V lost 0 bases and J 2 bases, leaving 10 bases between the germline ends. Germline CDR1 and CDR2: LGHNA and YSLEER. The CDR3 sequence is CASSQERGGNYGYTF. CDR3 coding DNA: TGCGCCAGCAGCCAAGAAAGGGGAGGCAACTATGGCTACACCTTC.

The rearrangement links TRBV5-6 to TRBJ2-5, with no clear D. The CDR3 runs 13 residues. V gave up 6 bases and J gave up 3 bases, with 12 bases separating them. CDR1 is SGHDT and CDR2 is YYEEEE in the germline V gene. CDR3 in amino acids: CASTLVWEETQYF. The CDR3 bases are TGTGCCAGCACTCTAGTCTGGGAAGAGACCCAGTACTTC. The full variable domain, its missing parts supplied by reference TRBV5-6 and TRBJ2-5, is DAGVTQSPTHLIKTRGQQVTLRCSPKSGHDTVSWYQQALGQGPQFIFQYYEEEERQRGNFPDRFSGHQFPNYSSELNVNALLLGDSALYLCASTLVWEETQYFGPGTRLLVL.

Only one count was recorded for this clone. The CDR3 coding sequence is TGCGCCAGCAGCCAGGAAGATCTGCGGGGCCAAGACGTCCTGACTTTC. Protein: CASSQEDLRGQDVLTF. V and J are TRBV4-3 and TRBJ2-6; the D gene is possibly TRBD2 (6 bases). Deletions cut 3 bases from V and 11 bases from J, with 20 bases between. Germline V gives CDR1 LGHNA, CDR2 YSLEER. The CDR3 length is 16 residues.

The V gene is TRBV21-1, the J gene TRBJ2-3. TRBV21-1 is termed a pseudogene. This CDR3 has 15 residues. The CDR3 bases are TGTGCCAGCAGGGCAGGGCCAGGGAGTACAGATACGCAGTATTTT. Its translation: CASRAGPGSTDTQYF.

Only a few counts were recorded for this clone. V usage is TRBV5-8 and J usage is TRBJ2-3, with no clear D. CDR3 length: 15 residues. Trimming left V 2 bases short and J 1 base short, with 11 bases between. Germline CDR1 and CDR2: SGHTS and YDEGEE. The CDR3 sequence: CASSLGIGGTDTQYF. The CDR3 nucleotides are TGTGCCAGCAGCTTAGGGATTGGAGGCACAGATACGCAGTATTTT.

The chain is built from TRBV28 and TRBJ1-5; possibly TRBD1 for D (5 bases). The CDR3 totals 12 residues. Trimming removed 4 bases at V and 5 bases at J, with 6 bases between. Germline CDR1 reads MDHEN; CDR2 reads SYDVKM. This chain's CDR3 is CASSSGDQPQHF. The CDR3 DNA sequence: TGTGCCAGCAGTTCGGGGGATCAGCCCCAGCATTTT.

The chain carries TRBV5-1 and TRBJ1-6; D remains ambiguous. The V end was cut by 5 bases, the J end by 5 bases, with 5 bases between. Germline V CDR1 and CDR2: SGHRS, YFSETQ. The CDR3 is 12 amino acids. CDR3 coding DNA: TGCGCCAGCAGAAGGGATAATTCACCCCTCCACTTT. Residues: CASRRDNSPLHF.

The chain employs TRBV7-9 and TRBJ2-6, with TRBD1 matching over 8 bases. Germline values: CDR1 SEHNR, CDR2 FQNEAQ (reference sequence). The CDR3 spans 19 residues. V was clipped by 3 bases and J by 0 bases; unmatched bases: 10. The CDR3 region is CASSFTYGTGVSGANVLTF. CDR3 sequence (DNA): TGTGCCAGCAGCTTCACCTACGGGACAGGAGTCTCTGGGGCCAACGTCCTGACTTTC.

This chain connects TRBV5-1 to TRBJ1-2; 8 bases agree with TRBD1. This CDR3 region has 15 residues. V was pared by 4 bases and J by 2 bases, with 7 bases of the junction left unmatched. Germline-derived CDR1 and CDR2 are SGHRS and YFSETQ. The CDR3 spells CASSPGQGSNYGYTF. CDR3 bases: TGCGCCAGCAGCCCAGGACAGGGTTCGAACTATGGCTACACCTTC.

This clone was detected only a few times. Here the CDR3 reads CAIPLGQGNSGELFF. DNA for the CDR3: TGTGCCATCCCCTTGGGGCAGGGGAATTCCGGGGAGCTGTTTTTT. This chain uses TRBV10-3 with TRBJ2-2; a weak D match, TRBD1 (6 bases). Germline CDR1 and CDR2: ENHRY and SYGVKD. CDR3 length equals 15 residues. V lost 8 bases and J lost 6, with 19 bases in between.

The rearrangement links TRBV7-2 to TRBJ2-5, with TRBD1 identical over 8 bases. The J segment lost 5 bases and the V segment lost 5 bases, leaving 10 bases of the junction unmatched. Germline V gene data show CDR1 as SGHTA and CDR2 as FQGNSA. This CDR3 comprises 15 residues. CDR3: CASSHFVRQGETQYF. DNA of the CDR3: TGTGCCAGCAGCCATTTCGTCCGACAGGGGGAGACCCAGTACTTC.

The chain joins TRBV27 to TRBJ2-7; TRBD2 matches at 8 bases. The junction had 5 bases not matched to a gene; V was cut back by 4 bases and J by 3 bases. The CDR3 has 14 residues. Germline assignment: CDR1 MNHEY and CDR2 SMNVEV (reference sequence). The CDR3 DNA follows: TGTGCCAGCAGTTGGCGGGGGGTTGACTACGAGCAGTACTTC. This codes for CASSWRGVDYEQYF.

This clone came up a few times. V and J are TRBV30 and TRBJ1-2; 7 bases fit TRBD1. This CDR3 contains 17 residues. The V gene's germline CDR1 is GTSNPN and CDR2 SVGIG (reference sequence). The V and J ends lost 0 bases and 4 bases, in that order; junction bases with no gene match: 14. The CDR3 DNA reads TGTGCCTGGAGTGTACGACAGGGAAGTTCCACCCTCTATGGCTACACCTTC. As protein: CAWSVRQGSSTLYGYTF.